This T cell receptor (beta chain) comes out of a study of neurological immune-mediated disorders. Findings and caveats of the study: The level of TCR clonal expansion was highest in patients with HTLV-1-associated myelopathy and lowest in multiple sclerosis, where it fell below the level seen in healthy controls. Subjects shared no identical expanded-clone CDR3 amino acid sequences, suggesting private TCR-beta repertoires in all groups.

In its sample, this clonotype was seen many times. Its antigen is not identified. Unsorted libraries came from 2 million PBMCs stored at -80 °C. 5'RACE with 10-nucleotide random UMIs produced the cDNA. TCRdb re-called the 5' RACE reads through MiXCR, storing one row per CDR3 protein. The sample shows around 20,000 distinct CDR3 sequences, about 13% of them seen only once. V lost 5 bases and J 11 bases, leaving 19 bases between the germline ends. The V gene's germline CDR1 is DFQATT and CDR2 SNEGSKA (reference sequence). This CDR3 spans 14 amino acids. The TCR sequence derives from a woman aged 55-70 years with HTLV-1-associated myelopathy (HAM/TSP). The V and J genes are TRBV20-1 and TRBJ1-6, with D possibly matching TRBD1 (6 bases). Sequencing input: PBMCs. In DNA form, the CDR3 reads TGCAGTGCTGGGGGCTTGGACCCCCTAGCACCCCTCCACTTT. This encodes CSAGGLDPLAPLHF.